This note documents a single T cell receptor (beta chain) sequence. Its antigen is as yet unknown. V was trimmed by 0 bases and J by 3 bases, leaving 3 bases between them. CDR3 length: 13 residues. In germline, CDR1 is SGHAT, CDR2 FQNNGV. This sample is drawn from a study of T-cell memory formation after mild COVID-19. TCRdb re-called the 5' RACE reads through MiXCR, storing one row per CDR3 protein. The repertoire has 50,000 to 60,000 distinct CDR3 sequences, about 30% of them found once; the top ten carry around 40%. General observations from the study: The CD4+ clones that contracted clustered mainly within CM and EM, and the CD8+ clones concentrated in EMRA. Certain responding clones were present in pre-infection memory, suggesting participation of cross-reactive memory.

The chain joins TRBV11-2 to TRBJ2-1; D unresolved. What was sequenced was PBMCs or a T cell subset sorted from them (not recorded which). The receptor was derived from a man aged 18-30 years who had mild COVID-19 (a few samples of this study predate the infection). Cell type and time point are not known. The CDR3 coding sequence is TGTGCCAGCAGCTTAGAACTCTACAATGAGCAGTTCTTC. It codes for CASSLELYNEQFF.